Below, 2 T cell receptor beta chains from the same sample are listed, as sequenced in a study of technical replicates of blood from a few donors. The repertoire was sequenced with immunoSEQ multiplex PCR; TCRdb's copy has only in-frame clones and lacks some. This table holds under 85,000 clones, about 86% found once. The sequenced sample was PBMCs. The receptor source for this set is a human donor in good health. Some clones in this sample may be carry-over from other donors' samples.

This chain uses TRBV2 with TRBJ1-2, with 9 bases fitting TRBD1. V gave up 6 bases and J gave up 8 bases; unmatched junction bases: 10. This CDR3 has 14 amino acids. Per germline, CDR1 SNHLY and CDR2 FYNNEI. The CDR3 DNA reads as TGTGCCAGCAGCGGAACAGGGGGCAGTTTGGGCTACACCTTC. It specifies CASSGTGGSLGYTF. The full variable domain, with the rest looked up from reference TRBV2 and TRBJ1-2, is EPEVTQTPSHQVTQMGQEVILRCVPISNHLYFYWYRQILGQKVEFLVSFYNNEISEKSEIFDDQFSVERPDGSNFTLKIRSTKLEDSAMYFCASSGTGGSLGYTFGSGTRLTVV.

The genes are TRBV10-3 and TRBJ1-2; possible D gene TRBD1, 6 bases. Germline lookup yields CDR1 ENHRY and CDR2 SYGVKD. Between the trimmed V and J ends, which lost 6 bases and 8 bases, there was a span of 16 bases. This CDR3 is built from 13 residues. CDR3 DNA: TGTGCCATCAGCGAAGTTAGGACAGAGGGCTACACCTTC. Protein product: CAISEVRTEGYTF.